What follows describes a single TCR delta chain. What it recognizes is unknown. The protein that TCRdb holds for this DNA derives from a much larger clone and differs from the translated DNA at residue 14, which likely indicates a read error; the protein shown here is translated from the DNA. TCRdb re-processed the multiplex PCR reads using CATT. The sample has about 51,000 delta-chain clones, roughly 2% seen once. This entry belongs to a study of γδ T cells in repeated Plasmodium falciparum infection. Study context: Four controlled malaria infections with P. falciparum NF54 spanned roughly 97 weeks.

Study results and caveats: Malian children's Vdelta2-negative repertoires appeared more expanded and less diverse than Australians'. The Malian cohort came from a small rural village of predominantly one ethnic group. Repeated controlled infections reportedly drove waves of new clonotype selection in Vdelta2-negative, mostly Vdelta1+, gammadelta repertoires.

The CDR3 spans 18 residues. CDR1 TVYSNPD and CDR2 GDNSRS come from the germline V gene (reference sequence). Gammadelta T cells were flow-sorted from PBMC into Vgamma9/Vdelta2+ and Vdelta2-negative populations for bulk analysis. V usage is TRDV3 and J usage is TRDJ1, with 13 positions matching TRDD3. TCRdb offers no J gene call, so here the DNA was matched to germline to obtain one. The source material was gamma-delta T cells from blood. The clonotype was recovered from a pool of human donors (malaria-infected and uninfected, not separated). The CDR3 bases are TGTGCCTTTGGGTTCTACTGGGGGATACGCCTCACCACCAATAAACTCATCTTT. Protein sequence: CAFGFYWGIRLTTNKLIF.